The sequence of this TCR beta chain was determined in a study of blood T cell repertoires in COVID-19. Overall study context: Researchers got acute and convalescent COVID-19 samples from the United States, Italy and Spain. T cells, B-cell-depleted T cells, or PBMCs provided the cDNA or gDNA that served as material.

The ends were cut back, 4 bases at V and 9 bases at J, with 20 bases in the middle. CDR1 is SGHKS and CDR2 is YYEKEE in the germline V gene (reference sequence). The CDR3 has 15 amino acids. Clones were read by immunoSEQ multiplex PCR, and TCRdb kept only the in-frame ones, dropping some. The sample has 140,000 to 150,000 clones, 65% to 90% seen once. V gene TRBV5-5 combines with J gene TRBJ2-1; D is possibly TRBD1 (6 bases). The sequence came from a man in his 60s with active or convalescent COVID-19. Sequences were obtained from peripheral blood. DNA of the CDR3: TGTGCCAGCAGCCCCGGGACAAGTCCTAGTGGTGAGCAGTTCTTC. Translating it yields CASSPGTSPSGEQFF. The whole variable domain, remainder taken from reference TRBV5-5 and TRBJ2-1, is DAGVTQSPTHLIKTRGQQVTLRCSPISGHKSVSWYQQVLGQGPQFIFQYYEKEERGRGNFPDRFSARQFPNYSSELNVNALLLGDSALYLCASSPGTSPSGEQFFGPGTRLTVL.